This record covers a single T cell receptor (beta chain). The antigen this receptor binds is unknown. Per-base quality was not reported, and no clone a single base away is much larger than it. Including the terminal cysteine and phenylalanine, the CDR3 comprises 15 residues. Only the CDR3 part of the read is kept: 45 bases, read in frame from the first base. Ends trimmed: V by 6 bases, J by 2 bases; bases unmatched to a gene: 4. The germline V gene (reference sequence) specifies MNHEY as CDR1 and SMNVEV as CDR2. The entry originates in a study of long-term antiretroviral therapy in people with HIV (dated by TCRdb to the early 2020s). About the full investigation: The earliest samples were collected approximately a decade before the 2015 WHO recommendation for immediate ART, a period when ART was typically delayed until CD4 counts fell. This retrospective serial study examined whether starting ART and sustained HIV suppression were associated with changes in the composition and diversity of the TRB repertoire in peripheral blood. The cohort contributed 150 to 200 cryopreserved PBMC samples from about 30 adults with confirmed HIV infection, collected serially over a mean of approximately six years (range 1-12). Among the approximately 32 participants with HIV, eleven were female. No cross-contamination during QIAcube processing was seen in test extractions of a monoclonal T-cell line run alongside 30 to 35 polyclonal samples. Overall study results and their limits: Because pre-ART samples had limited cell numbers, profiling was done on unsorted PBMC rather than on sorted CD4+ and CD8+ T cells. Expanded TRB clones identified before ART initiation dominated the repertoire at all time points, although this dominance fluctuated and declined in many PLHIV after ART. Samples dated from the mid-2000s to the late 2010s, and the ART regimens used may be less effective than current ones. Compared with controls, HIV repertoires had narrower CDR3 length ranges, and the network structure pointed to an antigen-experienced repertoire that shifted only slightly toward naive after ART. No data were available on ART adherence, viral resistance or therapy changes, limiting inferences about post-ART repertoire changes. Starting ART was linked to a significant rise in TRB diversity, yet even with long-term ART the diversity remained significantly lower than in transplant donor controls. Limited PBMC availability meant only the TCR beta chain was sequenced, without alpha chain pairing.

The immunoSEQ hsTCRB v3.0 assay was used at survey level resolution to sequence the TRB variable region. The target sequencing depth for TRB was about 40,000-50,000 T-cell genomes per sample. Pooled TRB libraries were sequenced on an Illumina MiSeq with a v3 150-cycle kit. Per the authors' processing: Repertoire analysis was performed in R inside a reproducible Nextflow workflow that covered QC, data transformation and analysis. LymphoSeq2, an R package for AIRR-Seq data exploration, was used to implement custom analyses. A few samples that produced fewer than 5000 total TRB sequences were removed, so approximately 170 HIV repertoires were analyzed. Among the approximately 190 retained HIV repertoires, under 65 were collected before ART initiation and around 130 after ART initiation. Each repertoire was downsampled to 5000 TRB nucleotide sequences, and summary statistics were averaged across 100 downsampling iterations. Only TRB sequences with CDR3 regions of at least seven amino acids were retained for analysis. Diversity was measured with a Shannon entropy-derived clonality score and the Gini coefficient. In the repertoire networks, any two of the top 5000 CDR3 amino acid sequences were connected whenever the two sequences differed by an edit distance of one. For TRB CDR3 amino acid sequences, antigen specificity groups and MHC restriction were predicted with GLIPH2. To flag known associations with CMV, EBV, HIV or tissue antigens, CDR3 amino acid sequences were compared against VDJdb and McPAS-TCR. Pre-ART, post-ART and control groups were compared with Wilcoxon signed-rank tests and Holm-Bonferroni correction. Drawn from immuneACCESS, this table holds only the in-frame rearrangements with V and J called that TCRdb kept. Clones are partly lost; checked studies trace under half to an unresolved V gene and leave the rest unexplained. V, J and clone size are taken as reported in that table, and D and trimming were inferred from the DNA itself. The sample has approximately 16,000 clones on record, over 70% of them singletons. The ten largest clones represent approximately 14% of the sample.

Participants were included only if at least one PBMC sample before ART initiation and at least two post-ART samples were available. All participants with HIV were treated in the United States of America. Before DNA extraction, cryopreserved samples of roughly 1-11 million PBMC were thawed and then washed. At the time of the earliest PBMC sample, participants with HIV were aged between about 20 and 54 years. PBMC samples from each participant spanned 1-4 timepoints before ART initiation and 2-8 timepoints after ART initiation, with a median of 7 samples. Serial HIV viral load, CD4+ T-cell count, ART history and demographic data were obtained for every participant. Genomic DNA was extracted from unsorted PBMC with a Qiagen kit on a QIAcube, processed in batches of 12 samples.

This receptor was identified in a man aged 30 to 45 with HIV. The source material was unsorted PBMCs, sampled roughly 1.2 years before starting antiretroviral therapy. The rearrangement joined TRBV27 to TRBJ1-5; 10 bases in the junction line up with TRBD1. The DNA sequence reads TGTGCCAGCAGGCCCGGGACAGGGGGCAATCAGCCCCAGCATTTT. Its product reads: CASRPGTGGNQPQHF.